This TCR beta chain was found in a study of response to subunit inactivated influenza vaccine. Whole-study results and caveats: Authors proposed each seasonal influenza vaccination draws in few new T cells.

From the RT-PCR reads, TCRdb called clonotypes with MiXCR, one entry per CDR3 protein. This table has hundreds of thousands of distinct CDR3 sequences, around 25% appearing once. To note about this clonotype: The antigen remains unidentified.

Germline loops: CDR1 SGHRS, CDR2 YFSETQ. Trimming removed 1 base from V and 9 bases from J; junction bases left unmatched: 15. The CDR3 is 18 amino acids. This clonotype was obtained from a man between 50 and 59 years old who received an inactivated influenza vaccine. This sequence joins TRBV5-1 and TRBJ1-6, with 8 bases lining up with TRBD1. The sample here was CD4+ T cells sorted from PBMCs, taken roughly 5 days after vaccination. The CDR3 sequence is CASSLTTTGAGRGSPLHF. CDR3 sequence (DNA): TGCGCCAGCAGCTTGACTACGACAGGGGCCGGCAGGGGTTCACCCCTCCACTTT. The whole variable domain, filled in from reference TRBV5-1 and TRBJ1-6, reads KAGVTQTPRYLIKTRGQQVTLSCSPISGHRSVSWYQQTPGQGLQFLFEYFSETQRNKGNFPGRFSGRQFSNSRSEMNVSTLELGDSALYLCASSLTTTGAGRGSPLHFGNGTRLTVT.